This T cell receptor beta chain was observed in a study of blood T cell repertoires in COVID-19 (dated by TCRdb to 2020 to 2022). For context, the study as a whole: Samples covering the acute and convalescent phases of COVID-19 were provided by collaborators in the United States, Italy and Spain. The material from the prospective study consisted of cDNA or gDNA derived from T cells, B-cell-depleted T cells, or PBMCs. Subjects who had been exposed to COVID-19, were actively infected with it, or had recovered from it provided the deeply sampled blood TCRbeta repertoires that made up the dataset. The repertoires were made available in a free public database intended to serve as a resource for research on the immune response to SARS-CoV-2. The samples were drawn from two sources: the first 160 participants of the ongoing ImmuneRACE study, and over 1,000 subjects contributed by 6 global collaborators. Nearly every sample came with metadata listing a de-identified subject ID, COVID-19 status, age in years and sex. Where HLA class I and class II types were available, the types were taken from metadata supplied by the sample provider, not from assay-based typing.

Each collaborating institution followed its own protocols to collect whole blood in K2EDTA tubes. For TCRbeta analysis, collaborator samples were shipped as frozen whole blood, as isolated PBMCs, or as DNA extracted from either sample type. Trimmed from V: 5 bases; trimmed from J: 5 bases; junction bases lacking a gene match: 10. CDR1 is given as SGHTA and CDR2 as FQGTGA, both from the germline V gene. The CDR3 runs 16 amino acids, cysteine and phenylalanine included. The DNA shown is the 48-base CDR3, in frame from base 1. As to this clone: The antigen it recognizes is unknown. No base-level quality is on record; no much larger clone is a single base apart.

The immunoSEQ Assay, a bias-controlled multiplex PCR, was used to amplify TCRbeta CDR3 regions from genomic DNA. The study's own analysis went as follows. Nucleated cell counts per sample were estimated from amplification of reference gene primers within the assay. To quantify the absolute abundance of each unique TCRbeta CDR3 rearrangement, sequence reads were collapsed and filtered. Productive Simpson clonality was computed per sample as the square root of Simpson's diversity index over productive rearrangements. TCRdb took this table from immuneACCESS and kept in-frame rearrangements with V and J called. Such tables lack part of the clones; where checked against another copy, unresolved V genes explain under half of the gap, and the rest is unexplained. V and J calls and clone size are copied from that table; D and trimming were computed from the DNA. For this sample there are over 140,000 clones; 77% appear just once. The top ten hold roughly 8.9% of the sample.

What the authors observed across the whole study: The amount of clinical and demographic metadata varied by source and participant and was provided uncurated.

The chain is made from TRBV7-3 and TRBJ2-2, with TRBD2 identical over 8 junction bases. The sample taken for sequencing was peripheral blood. The clonotype originates from a woman in her forties or fifties with active or convalescent COVID-19. In nucleotide form, the sequence is TGTGCCAGCAGCCCCCACGGGGGGGCGGGAACCGGGGAGCTGTTTTTT. Protein translation: CASSPHGGAGTGELFF.